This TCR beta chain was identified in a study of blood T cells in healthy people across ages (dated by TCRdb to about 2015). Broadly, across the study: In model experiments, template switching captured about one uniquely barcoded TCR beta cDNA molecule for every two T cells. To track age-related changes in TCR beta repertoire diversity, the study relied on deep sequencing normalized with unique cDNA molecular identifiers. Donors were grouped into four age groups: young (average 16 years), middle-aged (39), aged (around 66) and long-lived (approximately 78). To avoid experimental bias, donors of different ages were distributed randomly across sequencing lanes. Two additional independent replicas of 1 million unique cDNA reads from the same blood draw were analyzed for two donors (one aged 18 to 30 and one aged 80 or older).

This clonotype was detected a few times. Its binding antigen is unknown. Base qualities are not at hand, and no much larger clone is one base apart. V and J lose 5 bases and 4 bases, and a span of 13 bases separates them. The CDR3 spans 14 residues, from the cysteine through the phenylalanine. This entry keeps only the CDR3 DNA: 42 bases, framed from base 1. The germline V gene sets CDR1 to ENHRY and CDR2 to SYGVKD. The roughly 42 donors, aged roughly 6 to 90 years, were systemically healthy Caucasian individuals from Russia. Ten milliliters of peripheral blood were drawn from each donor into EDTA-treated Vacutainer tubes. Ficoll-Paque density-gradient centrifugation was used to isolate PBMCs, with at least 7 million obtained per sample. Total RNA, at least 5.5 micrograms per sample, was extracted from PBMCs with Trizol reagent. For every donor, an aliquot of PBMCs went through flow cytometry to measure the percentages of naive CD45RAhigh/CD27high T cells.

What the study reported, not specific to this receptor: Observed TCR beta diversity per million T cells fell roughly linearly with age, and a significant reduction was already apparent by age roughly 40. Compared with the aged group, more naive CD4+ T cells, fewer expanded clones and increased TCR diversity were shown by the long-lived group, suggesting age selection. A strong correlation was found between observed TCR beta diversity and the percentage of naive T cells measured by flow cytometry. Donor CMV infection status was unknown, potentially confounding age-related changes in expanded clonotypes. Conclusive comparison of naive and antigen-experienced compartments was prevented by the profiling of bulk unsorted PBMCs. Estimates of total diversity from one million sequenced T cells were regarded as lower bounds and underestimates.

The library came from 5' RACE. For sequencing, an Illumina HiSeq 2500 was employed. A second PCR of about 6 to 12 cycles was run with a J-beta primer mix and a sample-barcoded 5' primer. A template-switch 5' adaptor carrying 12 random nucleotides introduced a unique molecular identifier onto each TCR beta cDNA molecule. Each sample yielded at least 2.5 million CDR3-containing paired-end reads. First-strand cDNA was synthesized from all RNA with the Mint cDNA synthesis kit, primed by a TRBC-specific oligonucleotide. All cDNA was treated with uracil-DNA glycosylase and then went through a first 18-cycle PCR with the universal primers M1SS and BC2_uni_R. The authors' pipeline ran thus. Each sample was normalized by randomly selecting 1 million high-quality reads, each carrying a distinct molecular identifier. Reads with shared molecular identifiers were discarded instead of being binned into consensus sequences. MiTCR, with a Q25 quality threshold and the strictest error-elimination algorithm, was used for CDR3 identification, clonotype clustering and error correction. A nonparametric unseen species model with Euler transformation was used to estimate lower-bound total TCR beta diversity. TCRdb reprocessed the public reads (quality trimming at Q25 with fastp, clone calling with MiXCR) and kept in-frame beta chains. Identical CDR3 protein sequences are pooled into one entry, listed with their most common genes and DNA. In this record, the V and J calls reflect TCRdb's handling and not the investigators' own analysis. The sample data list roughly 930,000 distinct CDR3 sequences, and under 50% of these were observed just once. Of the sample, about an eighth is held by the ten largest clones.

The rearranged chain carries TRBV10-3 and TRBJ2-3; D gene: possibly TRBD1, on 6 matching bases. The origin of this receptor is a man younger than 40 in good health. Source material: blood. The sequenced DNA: TGTGCCATCAGTCTGGACAGTTTGTCAGATACGCAGTATTTT. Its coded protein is CAISLDSLSDTQYF.